The entry below gives a single T cell receptor beta chain sequence along with its context. This is likely an artifact of a read error, given a far larger clone one base away. Lacking the conserved final phenylalanine or tryptophan, this CDR3 likely reflects a read error. These data come from a study of shared clonotypes between healthy human individuals. Some clones are missing from TCRdb's copy, which holds only in-frame ones; the method was immunoSEQ multiplex PCR. This table has some 980,000 clones, 70% to 85% appearing once. CDR3 length: 15 residues. V was trimmed by 2 bases and J by 1 base, leaving 14 bases between them. Looked up from germline, CDR1 is GTSNPN and CDR2 is SVGIG (reference sequence).

Sequencing used memory CD4+ T cells sorted from blood. Subset given: CD45RA-negative fraction. The V and J genes are TRBV30 and TRBJ1-2; D might be TRBD1 (5 bases). The origin of this receptor is a man younger than 35 in good health. CDR3 sequence (DNA): TGTGCCTGGAGTCGCGACAGCGGTTATAACTATGGCTACACCTCC. This gives the protein CAWSRDSGYNYGYTS.